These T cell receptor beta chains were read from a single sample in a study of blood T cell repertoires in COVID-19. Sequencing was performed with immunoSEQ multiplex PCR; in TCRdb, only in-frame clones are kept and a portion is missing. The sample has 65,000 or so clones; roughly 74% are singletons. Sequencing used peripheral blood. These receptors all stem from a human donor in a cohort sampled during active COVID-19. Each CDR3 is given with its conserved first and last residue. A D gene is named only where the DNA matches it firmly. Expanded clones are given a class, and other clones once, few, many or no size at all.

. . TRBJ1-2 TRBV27 CAAGGGYGYTF TGTGCCGCGGGGGGGGGCTATGGCTACACCTTC
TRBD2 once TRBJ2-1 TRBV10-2 CASRGTSRNEQFF TGCGCCAGCAGGGGGACTAGCAGGAATGAGCAGTTCTTC
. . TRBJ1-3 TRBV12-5 CASGQDSPGNTIYF TGTGCTAGTGGTCAGGACAGTCCTGGAAACACCATATATTTT
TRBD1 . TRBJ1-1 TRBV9 CASSVGAGGSLTEAFF TGTGCCAGCAGCGTAGGGGCAGGGGGCTCCCTCACTGAAGCTTTCTTT
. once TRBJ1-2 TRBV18 CASSRWTEGTNYGYTF TGTGCCAGCTCACGGTGGACGGAGGGGACCAACTATGGCTACACCTTC
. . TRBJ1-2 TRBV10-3 CAISPRDINGYTF TGTGCCATCAGTCCCCGGGACATCAACGGCTACACCTTC
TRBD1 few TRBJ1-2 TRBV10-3 CAISEQGAIYGYTF TGTGCCATCAGTGAACAGGGGGCGATCTATGGCTACACCTTC
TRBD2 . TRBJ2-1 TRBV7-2 CASSLAAGGSYNEQFF TGTGCCAGCAGCTTAGCTGCCGGGGGGAGCTACAATGAGCAGTTCTTC
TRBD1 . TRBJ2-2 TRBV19 CASSPKRGLYSTGELFF TGTGCCAGTAGCCCTAAGAGGGGGCTTTATAGTACCGGGGAGCTGTTTTTT
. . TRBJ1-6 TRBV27 CASGSSYNSPLHF TGTGCCTCCGGGAGCTCCTATAATTCACCCCTCCACTTT
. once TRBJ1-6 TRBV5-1 CASSLGPEAPYNSPLHF TGCGCCAGCAGCTTGGGCCCGGAGGCCCCCTATAATTCACCCCTCCACTTT
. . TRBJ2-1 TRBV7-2 CASSLVSSSPFF TGTGCCAGCAGCTTAGTCTCCTCTTCCCCGTTCTTC
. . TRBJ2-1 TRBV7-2 CASSARQGARLAGGNEQFF TGTGCCAGCAGCGCCCGACAGGGGGCGCGGCTAGCGGGGGGCAATGAGCAGTTCTTC
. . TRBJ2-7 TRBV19 CASRSYLTQTGEQYF TGTGCCAGTAGATCCTATTTGACACAGACGGGGGAGCAGTACTTC
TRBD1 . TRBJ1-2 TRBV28 CASSSGQVSF TGTGCCAGCAGTTCCGGACAGGTTTCCTTC
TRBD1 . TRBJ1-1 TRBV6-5 CASSWTGGMNTEAFF TGTGCCAGCAGCTGGACAGGGGGCATGAACACTGAAGCTTTCTTT
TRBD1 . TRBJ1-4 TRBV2 CASSRRQGANEKLFF TGTGCCAGCAGTAGGAGACAGGGGGCGAATGAAAAACTGTTTTTT
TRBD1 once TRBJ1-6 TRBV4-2 CASSADRGGSPLHF TGTGCCAGCAGCGCCGACAGGGGGGGTTCACCCCTCCACTTT
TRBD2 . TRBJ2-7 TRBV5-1 CASSPTGTSAVEQYF TGCGCCAGCAGCCCCACCGGGACTAGCGCTGTCGAGCAGTACTTC
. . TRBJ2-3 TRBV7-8 CAIGTPSTDTQYF TGTGCCATCGGGACTCCGAGCACAGATACGCAGTATTTT
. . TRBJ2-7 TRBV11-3 CASSPLNRPEQYF TGTGCCAGCAGCCCCCTGAACAGGCCCGAGCAGTACTTC
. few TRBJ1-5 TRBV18 CASSSLGGQTSTPQHF TGTGCCAGCTCATCACTTGGGGGACAAACTTCAACGCCCCAGCATTTT
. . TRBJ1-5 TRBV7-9 CASSPGSGIQPQHF TGTGCCAGCAGCCCCGGGAGTGGGATTCAGCCCCAGCATTTT
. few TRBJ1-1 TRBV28 CASSFDWGITEAFF TGTGCCAGCAGTTTTGACTGGGGCATCACTGAAGCTTTCTTT
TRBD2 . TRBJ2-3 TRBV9 CASSPTGEGPSTDTQYF TGTGCCAGCAGCCCCACGGGGGAGGGCCCTAGCACAGATACGCAGTATTTT
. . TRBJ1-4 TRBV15 CATSRESVSEKLFF TGTGCCACCAGCAGGGAGAGTGTTAGTGAAAAACTGTTTTTT
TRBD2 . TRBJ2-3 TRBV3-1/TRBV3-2 CASSGLAGGTDTQYF TGTGCCAGCAGCGGACTAGCGGGAGGCACAGATACGCAGTATTTT
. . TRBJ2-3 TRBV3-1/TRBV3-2 CASSQGGAADTQYF TGTGCCAGCAGCCAAGGGGGCGCCGCCGATACGCAGTATTTT
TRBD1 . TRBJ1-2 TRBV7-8 CASSRTGRNYGYTF TGTGCCAGCAGCCGGACAGGGCGAAACTATGGCTACACCTTC
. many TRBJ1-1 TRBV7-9 CASSPGLVGGSTEAFF TGTGCCAGCAGCCCCGGACTGGTCGGGGGGTCCACTGAAGCTTTCTTT
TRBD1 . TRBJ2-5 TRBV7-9 CASSPRRDSHETQYF TGTGCCAGCAGCCCCCGCAGGGACAGCCATGAGACCCAGTACTTC
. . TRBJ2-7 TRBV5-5 CASSLGVTAHYEQYF TGTGCCAGCAGCTTGGGGGTGACAGCCCACTACGAGCAGTACTTC
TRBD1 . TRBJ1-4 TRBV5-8 CASNGQVNEKLFF TGTGCCAGCAACGGACAGGTTAATGAAAAACTGTTTTTT
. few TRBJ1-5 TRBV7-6 CASSPGWGQPQHF TGTGCCAGCAGCCCTGGATGGGGCCAGCCCCAGCATTTT
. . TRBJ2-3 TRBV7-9 CASSFTGRGDTQYF TGTGCCAGCAGCTTTACAGGGAGAGGCGATACGCAGTATTTT
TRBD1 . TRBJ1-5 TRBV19 CASTPGGRNQPQHF TGTGCCAGTACTCCAGGGGGGCGGAATCAGCCCCAGCATTTT
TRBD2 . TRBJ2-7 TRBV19 CASSITGLEGPYEQYF TGTGCCAGTAGTATCACGGGACTAGAGGGTCCCTACGAGCAGTACTTC
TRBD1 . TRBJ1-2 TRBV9 CASSPRTGESNYGYTF TGTGCCAGCAGCCCGCGGACAGGGGAGTCTAACTATGGCTACACCTTC
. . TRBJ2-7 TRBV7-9 CASSSRLTGSSYEQYF TGTGCCAGCAGCTCACGGTTGACAGGTTCTTCCTACGAGCAGTACTTC
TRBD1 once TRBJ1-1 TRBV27 CASSKTGVGTEAFF TGTGCCAGCAGCAAAACAGGGGTGGGCACTGAAGCTTTCTTT
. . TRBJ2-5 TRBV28 CASNIAGLGGEETQYF TGTGCCAGCAACATCGCAGGGTTGGGGGGAGAAGAGACCCAGTACTTC
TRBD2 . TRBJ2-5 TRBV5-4 CASRLAGGRETQYF TGTGCCTCCCGACTAGCGGGTGGTAGGGAGACCCAGTACTTC
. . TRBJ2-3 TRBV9 CASSVVERDTQYF TGTGCCAGCAGCGTAGTCGAGAGAGATACGCAGTATTTT
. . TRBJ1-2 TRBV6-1 CASSESLASRQSYTF TGTGCCAGCAGTGAATCTCTTGCCTCCCGTCAGAGCTACACCTTC
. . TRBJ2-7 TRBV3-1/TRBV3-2 CASSQGASEQYF TGTGCCAGCAGCCAAGGGGCAAGCGAGCAGTACTTC
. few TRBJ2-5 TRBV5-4 CASSLLMQGSGETQYF TGTGCCAGCAGCTTGTTGATGCAGGGGAGTGGAGAGACCCAGTACTTC
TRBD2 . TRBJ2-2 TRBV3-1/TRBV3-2 CASSRRGTSRMNTGELFF TGTGCCAGCAGCCGCCGTGGGACTAGCAGGATGAACACCGGGGAGCTGTTTTTT
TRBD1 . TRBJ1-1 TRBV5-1 CASSWGQGSGTEAFF TGCGCCAGCAGCTGGGGACAGGGTTCGGGCACTGAAGCTTTCTTT
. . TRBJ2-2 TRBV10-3 CAIKESNTGELFF TGTGCCATCAAAGAGTCGAACACCGGGGAGCTGTTTTTT
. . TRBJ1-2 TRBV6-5 CASSYSQGNYGYTF TGTGCCAGCAGTTACTCCCAGGGGAACTATGGCTACACCTTC
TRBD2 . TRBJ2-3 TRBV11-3 CASSLTAGTSVVDTQYF TGTGCCAGCAGCTTAACGGCCGGGACTAGCGTAGTAGATACGCAGTATTTT
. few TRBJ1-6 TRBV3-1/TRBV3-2 CASSQTGGRIGNSPLHF TGTGCCAGCAGCCAAACGGGGGGGCGAATAGGTAATTCACCCCTCCACTTT
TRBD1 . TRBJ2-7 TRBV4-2 CASSGGQATSYEQYF TGTGCCAGCAGCGGCGGACAGGCGACCTCCTACGAGCAGTACTTC
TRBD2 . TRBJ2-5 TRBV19 CASSMRVGTSGGKETQYF TGTGCCAGTAGTATGCGGGTCGGGACTAGCGGGGGGAAAGAGACCCAGTACTTC